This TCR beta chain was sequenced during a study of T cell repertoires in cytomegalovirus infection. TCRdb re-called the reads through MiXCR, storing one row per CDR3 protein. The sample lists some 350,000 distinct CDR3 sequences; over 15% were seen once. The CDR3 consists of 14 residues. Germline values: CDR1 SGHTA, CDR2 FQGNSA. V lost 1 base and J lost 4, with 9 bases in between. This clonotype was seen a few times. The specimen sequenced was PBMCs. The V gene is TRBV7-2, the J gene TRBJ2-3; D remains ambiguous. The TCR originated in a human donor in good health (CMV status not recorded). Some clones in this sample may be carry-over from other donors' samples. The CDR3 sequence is CASSLVWFADTQYF. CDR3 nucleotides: TGTGCCAGCAGCTTAGTATGGTTCGCAGATACGCAGTATTTT.